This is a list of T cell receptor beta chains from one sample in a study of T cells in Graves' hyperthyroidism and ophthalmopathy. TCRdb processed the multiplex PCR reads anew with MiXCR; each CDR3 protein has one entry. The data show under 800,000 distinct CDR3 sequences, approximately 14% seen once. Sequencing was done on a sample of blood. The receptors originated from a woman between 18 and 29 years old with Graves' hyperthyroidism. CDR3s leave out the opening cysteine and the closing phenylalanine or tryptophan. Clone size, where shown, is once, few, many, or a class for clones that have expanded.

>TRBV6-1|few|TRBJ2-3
ATRGPSTDTQY
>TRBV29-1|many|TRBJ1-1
TTTQGQGGTEAF
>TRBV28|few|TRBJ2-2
ASRTGQGGLAGGRGELF
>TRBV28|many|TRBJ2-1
ASSQLAGLRYNEQF
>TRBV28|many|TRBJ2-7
ASSTGLAGVGGEQY
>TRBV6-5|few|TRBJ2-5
ASSYDPDRGGETQY
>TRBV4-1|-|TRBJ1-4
ASSQDRPSNEKLF
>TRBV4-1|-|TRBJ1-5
ASSHLTGRQPQH
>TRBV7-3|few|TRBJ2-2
ASSLEGLNTGELF
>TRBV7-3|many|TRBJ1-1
ASSLTPGEETEAF
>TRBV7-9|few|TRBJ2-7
ASSLGQGGGYEQY
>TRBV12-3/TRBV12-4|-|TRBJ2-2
ASSPGLAGGSPTGELF
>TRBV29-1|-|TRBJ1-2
SVEDLTGIGYT
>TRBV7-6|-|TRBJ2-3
ASSPRAGLETQY
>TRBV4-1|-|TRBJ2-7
ASSQVPSGGYEQY
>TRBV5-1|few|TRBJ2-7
ASSLDWTGTYEQY
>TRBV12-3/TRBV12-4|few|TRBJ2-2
ATPMTSGSRSWYTGELF
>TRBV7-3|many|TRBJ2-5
ASSLTSGMLETQY
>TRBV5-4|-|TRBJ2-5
ASRFGAITGGWQTQY
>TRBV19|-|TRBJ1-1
ASSIGGQEEAF
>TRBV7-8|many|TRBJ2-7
ASSLGFAGGPLIEQY
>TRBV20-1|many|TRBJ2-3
SASYTDTQY
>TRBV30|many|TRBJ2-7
AWSVYRGSYEQY
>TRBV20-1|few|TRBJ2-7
SARTPVANYEQY
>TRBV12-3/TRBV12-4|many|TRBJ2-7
ASSLSWQAYEQY
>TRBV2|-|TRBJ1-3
ASSIGIFGNTIY
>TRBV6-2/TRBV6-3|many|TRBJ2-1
ASSGDSGRANEQF
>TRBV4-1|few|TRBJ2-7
ASSGPGQGWEQY
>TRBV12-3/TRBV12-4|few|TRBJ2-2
ASRSGTGALLTNTGELF
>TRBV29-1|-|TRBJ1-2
SVEVAGYGYT
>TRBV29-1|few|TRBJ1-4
SVVHREKLF
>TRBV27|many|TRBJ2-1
ASSSLPGRGNSYNEQF
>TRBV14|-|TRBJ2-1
ASSLQREAVF
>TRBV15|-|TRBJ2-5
ATSHQGQGGETQY
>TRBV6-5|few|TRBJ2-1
ASSYSNLGGVEQF
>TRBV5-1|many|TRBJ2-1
ASSLGGPGEQF
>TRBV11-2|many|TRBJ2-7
ASSLTGGTPEQY
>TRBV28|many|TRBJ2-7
ASKELARYEQY
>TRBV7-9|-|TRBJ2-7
ASSLGQSFYEQY
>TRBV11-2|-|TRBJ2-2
ASSPLGPNTGELF
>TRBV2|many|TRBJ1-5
ASSTTPGQFSNQPQH
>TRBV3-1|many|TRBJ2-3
ASSFVAGSTDTQY
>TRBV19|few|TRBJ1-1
ASSIQGASTEAF
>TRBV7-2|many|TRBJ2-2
ASSLAYRGRRNGELF
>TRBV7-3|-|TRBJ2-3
ASSLTGVGIRGGDTQY
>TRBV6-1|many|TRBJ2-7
ASRRRGRPTYEQY
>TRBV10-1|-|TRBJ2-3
ASSQVWGEADTQY